The clone carrying this T cell receptor (beta chain) was seen a handful of times. The data stem from a study of blood T cell repertoires in COVID-19. Clones were sequenced by immunoSEQ multiplex PCR, and TCRdb holds only the in-frame ones, with some missing. Of 210,000 or so clones listed, approximately 81% are singletons. Germline CDR1 is LNHNV and CDR2 is YYDKDF (reference sequence). The junction had 9 bases not matched to a gene; V was cut back by 0 bases and J by 6 bases. The CDR3 is made up of 17 amino acids. This chain links TRBV15 with TRBJ2-1; 9 bases are a match to TRBD2. The TCR sequence derives from a human donor in a cohort sampled during active COVID-19. The sequencing input was peripheral blood. CDR3 sequence: CATSRDLGGRVVNEQFF. The CDR3 DNA reads TGTGCCACCAGCAGAGATCTTGGCGGGAGGGTAGTCAATGAGCAGTTCTTC.